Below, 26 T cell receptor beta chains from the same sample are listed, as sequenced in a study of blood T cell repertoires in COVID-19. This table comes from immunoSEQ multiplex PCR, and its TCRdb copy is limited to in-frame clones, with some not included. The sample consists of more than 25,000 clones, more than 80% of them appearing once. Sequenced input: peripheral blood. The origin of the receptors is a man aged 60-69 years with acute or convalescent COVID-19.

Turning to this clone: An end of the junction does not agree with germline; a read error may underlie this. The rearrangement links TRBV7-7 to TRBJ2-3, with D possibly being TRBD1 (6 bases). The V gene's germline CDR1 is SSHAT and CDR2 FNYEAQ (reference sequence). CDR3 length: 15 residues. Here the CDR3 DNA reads TGTGCTAGCAGCTTATCCCCAGGGGCGATGGATACGCAGTATTTT. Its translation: CASSLSPGAMDTQYF.

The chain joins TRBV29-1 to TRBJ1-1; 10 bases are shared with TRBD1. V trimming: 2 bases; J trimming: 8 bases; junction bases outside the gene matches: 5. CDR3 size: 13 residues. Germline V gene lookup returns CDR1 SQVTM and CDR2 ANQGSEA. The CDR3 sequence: CSVEQGTGAEAFF. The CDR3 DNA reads TGCAGCGTTGAACAAGGGACAGGGGCGGAAGCTTTCTTT.

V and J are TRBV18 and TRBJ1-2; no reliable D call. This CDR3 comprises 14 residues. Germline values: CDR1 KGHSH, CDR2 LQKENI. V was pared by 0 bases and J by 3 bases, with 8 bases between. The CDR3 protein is CASSPPEGDYGYTF. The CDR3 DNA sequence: TGTGCCAGCTCACCACCAGAGGGCGACTATGGCTACACCTTC.

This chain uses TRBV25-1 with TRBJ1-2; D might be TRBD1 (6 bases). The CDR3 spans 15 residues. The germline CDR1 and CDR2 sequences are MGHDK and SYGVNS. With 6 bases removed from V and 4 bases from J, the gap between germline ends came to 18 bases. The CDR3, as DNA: TGTGCCAGCAGCGGTACAGGGTTTTCTGTCTATGGCTACACCTTC. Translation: CASSGTGFSVYGYTF.

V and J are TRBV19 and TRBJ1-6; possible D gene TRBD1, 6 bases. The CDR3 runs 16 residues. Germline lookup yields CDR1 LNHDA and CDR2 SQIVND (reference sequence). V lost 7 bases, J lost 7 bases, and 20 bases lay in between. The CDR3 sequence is CASKGQAGRGNSPLHF. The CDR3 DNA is TGTGCCAGTAAGGGACAAGCGGGACGGGGAAATTCACCCCTCCACTTT.

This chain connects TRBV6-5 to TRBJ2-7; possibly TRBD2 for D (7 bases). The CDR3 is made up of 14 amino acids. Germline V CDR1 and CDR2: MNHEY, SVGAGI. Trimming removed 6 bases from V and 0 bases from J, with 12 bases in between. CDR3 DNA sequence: TGTGCCAGCAGGCGAGGGGGGGGCTCCTACGAGCAGTACTTC. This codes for CASRRGGGSYEQYF.

CDR3 region: CASSPLYPLLMNTEAFF. The CDR3 nucleotides are TGTGCCAGCAGCCCTCTCTACCCACTCTTGATGAACACTGAAGCTTTCTTT. The V call is TRBV14, the J call TRBJ1-1; D gene unclear. The ends were cut back, 4 bases at V and 0 bases at J, with 18 bases in the middle. Germline CDR1 SGHDN, CDR2 FVKESK. This CDR3 has 17 residues.

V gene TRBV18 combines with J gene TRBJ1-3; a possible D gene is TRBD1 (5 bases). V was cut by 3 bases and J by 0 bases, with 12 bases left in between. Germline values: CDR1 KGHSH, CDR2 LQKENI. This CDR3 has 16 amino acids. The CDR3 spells CASSPQTGASGNTIYF. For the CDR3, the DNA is TGTGCCAGCTCACCCCAAACAGGAGCCTCTGGAAACACCATATATTTT.

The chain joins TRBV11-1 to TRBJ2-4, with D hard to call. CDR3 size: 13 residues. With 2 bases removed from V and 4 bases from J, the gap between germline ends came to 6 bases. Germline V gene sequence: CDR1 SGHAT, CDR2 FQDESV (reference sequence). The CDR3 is CASSLNEKNIQYF. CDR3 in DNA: TGTGCCAGCAGCTTAAACGAGAAAAACATTCAGTACTTC.

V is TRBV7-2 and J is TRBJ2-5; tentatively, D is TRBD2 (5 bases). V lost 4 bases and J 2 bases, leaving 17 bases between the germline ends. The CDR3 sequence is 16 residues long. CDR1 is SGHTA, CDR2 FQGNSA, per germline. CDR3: CASSSVSRDFQETQYF. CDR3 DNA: TGTGCCAGCAGCTCCGTTAGCCGGGATTTTCAAGAGACCCAGTACTTC.

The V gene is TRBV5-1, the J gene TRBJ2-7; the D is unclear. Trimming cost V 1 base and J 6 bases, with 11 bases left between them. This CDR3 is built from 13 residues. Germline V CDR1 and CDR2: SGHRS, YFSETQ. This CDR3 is CASSLLGIFEQYF. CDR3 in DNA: TGCGCCAGCAGCTTGCTAGGAATTTTCGAGCAGTACTTC.

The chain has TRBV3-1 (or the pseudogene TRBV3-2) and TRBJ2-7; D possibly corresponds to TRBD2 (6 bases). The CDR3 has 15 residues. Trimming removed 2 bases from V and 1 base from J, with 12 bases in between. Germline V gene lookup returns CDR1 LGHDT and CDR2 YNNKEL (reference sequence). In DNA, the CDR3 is TGTGCCAGCAGCCAATGGGACTCCCCTTCCTACGAGCAGTACTTC. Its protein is CASSQWDSPSYEQYF.

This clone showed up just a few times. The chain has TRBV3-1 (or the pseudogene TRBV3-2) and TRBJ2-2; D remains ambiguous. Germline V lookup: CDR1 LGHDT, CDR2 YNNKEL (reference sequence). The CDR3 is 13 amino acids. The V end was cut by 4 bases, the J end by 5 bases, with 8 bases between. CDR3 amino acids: CASSRTRTGELFF. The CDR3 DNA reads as TGTGCCAGCAGCCGAACCCGGACCGGGGAGCTGTTTTTT.

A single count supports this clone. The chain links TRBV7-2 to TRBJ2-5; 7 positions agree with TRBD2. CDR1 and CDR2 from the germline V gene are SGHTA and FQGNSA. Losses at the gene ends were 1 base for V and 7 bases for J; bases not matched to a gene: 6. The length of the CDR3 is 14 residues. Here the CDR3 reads CASSLGLAEGTQYF. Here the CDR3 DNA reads TGTGCCAGCAGCTTAGGACTAGCCGAAGGGACCCAGTACTTC.

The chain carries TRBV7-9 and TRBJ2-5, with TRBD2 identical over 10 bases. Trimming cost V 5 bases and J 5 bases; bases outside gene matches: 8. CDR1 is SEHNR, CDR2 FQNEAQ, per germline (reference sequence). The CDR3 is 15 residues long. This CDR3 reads CASSPQSGGGETQYF. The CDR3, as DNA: TGTGCCAGCAGCCCGCAAAGCGGGGGGGGCGAGACCCAGTACTTC. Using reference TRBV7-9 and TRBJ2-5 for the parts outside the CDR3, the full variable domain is DTGVSQNPRHKITKRGQNVTFRCDPISEHNRLYWYRQTLGQGPEFLTYFQNEAQLEKSRLLSDRFSAERPKGSFSTLEIQRTEQGDSAMYLCASSPQSGGGETQYFGPGTRLLVL.

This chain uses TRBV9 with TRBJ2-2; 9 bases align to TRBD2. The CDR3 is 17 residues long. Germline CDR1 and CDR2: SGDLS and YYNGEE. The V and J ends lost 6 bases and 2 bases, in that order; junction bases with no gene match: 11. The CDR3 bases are TGTGCCAGCAACAAACTAGGGCTAGCGGGAAACACCGGGGAGCTGTTTTTT. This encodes CASNKLGLAGNTGELFF.

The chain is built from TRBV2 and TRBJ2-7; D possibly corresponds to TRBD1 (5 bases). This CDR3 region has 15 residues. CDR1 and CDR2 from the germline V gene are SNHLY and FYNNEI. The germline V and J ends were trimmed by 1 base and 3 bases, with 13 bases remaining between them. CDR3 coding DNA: TGTGCCAGCAGTGAAGGGGTGTTGGGGCTCTACGAGCAGTACTTC. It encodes CASSEGVLGLYEQYF.

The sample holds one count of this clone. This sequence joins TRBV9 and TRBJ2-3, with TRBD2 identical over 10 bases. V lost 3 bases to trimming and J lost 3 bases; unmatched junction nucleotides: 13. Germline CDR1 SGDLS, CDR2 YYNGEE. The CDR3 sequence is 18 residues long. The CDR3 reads CASSGVGGASGSTDTQYF. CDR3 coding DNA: TGTGCCAGCAGCGGGGTCGGTGGGGCTAGCGGGAGTACAGATACGCAGTATTTT.

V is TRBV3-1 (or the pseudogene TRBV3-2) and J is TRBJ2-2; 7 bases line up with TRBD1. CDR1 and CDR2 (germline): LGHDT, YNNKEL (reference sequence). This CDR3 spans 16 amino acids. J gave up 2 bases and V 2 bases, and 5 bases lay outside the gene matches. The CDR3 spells CASSQIGGKNTGELFF. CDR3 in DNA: TGTGCCAGCAGCCAAATAGGGGGCAAAAACACCGGGGAGCTGTTTTTT.

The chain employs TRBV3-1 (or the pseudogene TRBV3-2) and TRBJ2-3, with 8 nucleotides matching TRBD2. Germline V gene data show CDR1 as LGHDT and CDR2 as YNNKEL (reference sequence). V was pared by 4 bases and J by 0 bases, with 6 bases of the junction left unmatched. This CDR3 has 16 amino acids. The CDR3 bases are TGTGCCAGCAGCCCCCTTAGCGGGGCGAGCACAGATACGCAGTATTTT. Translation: CASSPLSGASTDTQYF.

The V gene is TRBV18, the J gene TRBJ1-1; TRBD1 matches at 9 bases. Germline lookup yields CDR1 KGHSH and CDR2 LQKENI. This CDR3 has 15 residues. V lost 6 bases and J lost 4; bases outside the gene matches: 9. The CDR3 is CASSSGTGSSTEAFF. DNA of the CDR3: TGTGCCAGCTCGTCCGGGACAGGGTCCAGCACTGAAGCTTTCTTT.

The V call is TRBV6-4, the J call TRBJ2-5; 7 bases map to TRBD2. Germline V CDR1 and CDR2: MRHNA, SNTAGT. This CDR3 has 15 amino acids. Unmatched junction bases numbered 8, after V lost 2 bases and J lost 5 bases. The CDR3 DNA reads TGTGCCAGCAGTGACACCCCGGGGGGATCTGAGACCCAGTACTTC. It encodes CASSDTPGGSETQYF.

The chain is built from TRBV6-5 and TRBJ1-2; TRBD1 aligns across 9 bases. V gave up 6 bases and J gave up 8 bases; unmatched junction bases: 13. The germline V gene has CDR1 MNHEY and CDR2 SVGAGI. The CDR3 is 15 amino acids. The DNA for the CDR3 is TGTGCCAGCAGCCAGACAGGGGGGGACCGTTGGGGCTACACCTTC. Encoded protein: CASSQTGGDRWGYTF.

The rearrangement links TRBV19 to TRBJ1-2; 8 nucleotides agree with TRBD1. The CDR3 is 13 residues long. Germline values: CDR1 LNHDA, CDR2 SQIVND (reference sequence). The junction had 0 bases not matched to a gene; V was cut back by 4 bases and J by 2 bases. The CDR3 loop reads CASSRQGNYGYTF. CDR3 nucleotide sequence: TGTGCCAGTAGTAGACAGGGGAACTATGGCTACACCTTC.

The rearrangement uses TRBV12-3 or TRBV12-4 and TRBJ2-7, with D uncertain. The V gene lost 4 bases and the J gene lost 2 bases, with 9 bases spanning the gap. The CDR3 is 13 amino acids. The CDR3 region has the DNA TGTGCCAGCAGTTCCCGTCTAGCCTACGAGCAGTACTTC. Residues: CASSSRLAYEQYF.

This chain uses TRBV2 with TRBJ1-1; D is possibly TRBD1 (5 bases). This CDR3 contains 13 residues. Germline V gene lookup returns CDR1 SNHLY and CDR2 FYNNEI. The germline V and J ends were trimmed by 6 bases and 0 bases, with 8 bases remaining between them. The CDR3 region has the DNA TGTGCCAGCAGAAAACAGGTGAACACTGAAGCTTTCTTT. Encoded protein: CASRKQVNTEAFF.